This T cell receptor (beta chain) emerged from a study of shared T cell receptors in the human thymus. Data came from immunoSEQ multiplex PCR; TCRdb stores just in-frame clones and leaves some out. This sample has some 700,000 clones, with 80% to 90% found just once. After removal of 5 bases from V and 11 bases from J, the junction contained 9 bases not matched to a gene. This CDR3 spans 14 amino acids. Germline CDR1 and CDR2: SEHNR and FQNEAQ (reference sequence). This sample also belongs to another study, concerning human thymus T cells. From that study: Among the donors, all were healthy Finnish infants having corrective surgery for congenital heart defects. Resections from corrective heart surgery supplied the thymus tissue. Repertoires from thymus and blood appeared to show biased V and J gene usage. In unrelated individuals, thymic repertoires overlapped highly, according to related research.

The clonotype was recovered from a girl in the first two years of life with a congenital heart defect. This sequence joins TRBV7-9 and TRBJ1-4; 9 nucleotides match TRBD1. Sequencing was carried out using thymocytes. The CDR3 nucleotides read TGTGCCAGCAGCACCGGACAGGGGCCGTCGAAACTGTTTTTT. It specifies CASSTGQGPSKLFF.